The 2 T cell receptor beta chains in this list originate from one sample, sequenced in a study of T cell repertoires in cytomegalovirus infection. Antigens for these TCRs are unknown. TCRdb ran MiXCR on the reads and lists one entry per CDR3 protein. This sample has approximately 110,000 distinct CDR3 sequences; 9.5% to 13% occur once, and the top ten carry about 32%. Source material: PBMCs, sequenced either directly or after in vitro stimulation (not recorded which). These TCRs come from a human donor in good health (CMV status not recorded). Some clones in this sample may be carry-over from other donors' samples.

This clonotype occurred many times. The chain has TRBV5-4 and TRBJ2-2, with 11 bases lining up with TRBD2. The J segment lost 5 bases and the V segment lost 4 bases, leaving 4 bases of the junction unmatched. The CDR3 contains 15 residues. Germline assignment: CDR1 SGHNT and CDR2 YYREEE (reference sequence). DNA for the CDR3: TGTGCCAGCAGCAGGGGACTAGCGGAAACCGGGGAGCTGTTTTTT. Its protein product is CASSRGLAETGELFF.

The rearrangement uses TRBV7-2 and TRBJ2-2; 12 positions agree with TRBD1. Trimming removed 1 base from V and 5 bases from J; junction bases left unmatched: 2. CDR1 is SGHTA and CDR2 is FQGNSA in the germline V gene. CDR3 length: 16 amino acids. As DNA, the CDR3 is TGTGCCAGCAGCTTAGGGGGACAGGGGGCTACCGGGGAGCTGTTTTTT. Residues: CASSLGGQGATGELFF.